The 23 T cell receptor beta chains in this list originate from one sample, sequenced in a study of cytomegalovirus exposure and HLA in healthy donors. The PCR made use of 60 Vbeta and 13 Jbeta primers. Sequenced by immunoSEQ multiplex PCR; TCRdb stores in-frame clones only, minus some. Altogether about 140,000 clones are present, roughly 80% being singletons, with the ten largest covering about 1.3%. The sample consisted of PBMCs. The receptors derive from a female donor in good health and CMV-seronegative.

The CDR3 DNA is TGTGCCACCTACCTGAGCGGGAGCTCCTACGAGCAGTACTTC. Its translation is CATYLSGSSYEQYF. The chain uses TRBV6-6 and TRBJ2-5; 8 bases line up with TRBD2. With the DNA end fitting TRBJ2-7 better, the J assignment may be wrong. The germline CDR1 and CDR2 sequences are MNHNY and SVGAGI (reference sequence). This CDR3 has 14 residues.

The chain is built from TRBV7-8 and TRBJ2-7; 10 nucleotides line up with TRBD2. The V gene end was trimmed by 7 bases and the J gene end by 3 bases; junction bases not matched to a gene: 6. Germline V gives CDR1 SGHVS, CDR2 FQNEAQ. The CDR3 is 14 residues long. CDR3 sequence (DNA): TGTGCCAGCACCGCCCGGACTAGCGGCTACGAGCAGTACTTC. This sequence encodes CASTARTSGYEQYF.

The chain employs TRBV6-1 and TRBJ1-2, with D unclear. Germline values: CDR1 MNHNS, CDR2 SASEGT. The V gene lost 3 bases and the J gene lost 3 bases, with 5 bases spanning the gap. The CDR3 sequence is 12 residues long. The CDR3: CASSDQDYGYTF. The CDR3 nucleotides are TGTGCCAGCAGTGATCAGGACTATGGCTACACCTTC.

Only one count was recorded for this clone. The chain links TRBV27 to TRBJ1-3; possible D gene TRBD1, 5 bases. The CDR3 runs 15 residues. The V end was cut by 6 bases, the J end by 2 bases, with 14 bases between. Per germline, CDR1 MNHEY and CDR2 SMNVEV (reference sequence). Here the CDR3 reads CASSPGDLPGNTIYF. The CDR3 nucleotides read TGTGCCAGCAGCCCTGGGGACTTACCTGGAAACACCATATATTTT.

The rearrangement links TRBV9 to TRBJ1-1; 7 bases align to TRBD1. Germline lookup yields CDR1 SGDLS and CDR2 YYNGEE. There are 15 residues in the CDR3. The V and J ends lost 0 bases and 2 bases, in that order; junction bases with no gene match: 4. The CDR3 nucleotides are TGTGCCAGCAGCGTAGCTCACAGGGGAAACACTGAAGCTTTCTTT. Translated: CASSVAHRGNTEAFF.

For the CDR3, the DNA is TGCAGTGCTAGAGATCTCAATGAGCAGTTCTTC. Translation: CSARDLNEQFF. The chain recombines TRBV20-1 with TRBJ2-1; D is unresolved. Germline values: CDR1 DFQATT, CDR2 SNEGSKA (reference sequence). This CDR3 spans 11 amino acids. Trimming shortened V by 0 bases and J by 6 bases, and 3 bases separated the two germline ends.

This chain connects TRBV28 to TRBJ1-5; possibly TRBD1 for D (5 bases). Trimming shortened V by 7 bases and J by 5 bases, and 21 bases separated the two germline ends. The CDR3 extends over 16 amino acids. CDR1 and CDR2 from the germline V gene are MDHEN and SYDVKM. The CDR3 nucleotides read TGTGCCAGCAACTTCGTCAAGGGGCCAGATTATCAGCCCCAGCATTTT. Residues: CASNFVKGPDYQPQHF.

The rearrangement uses TRBV2 and TRBJ1-5, with D perhaps TRBD1 (5 bases). The germline CDR1 and CDR2 sequences are SNHLY and FYNNEI. V was clipped by 5 bases and J by 3 bases, with 14 bases between them. This CDR3 comprises 15 residues. Here the CDR3 reads CASSPEAGYNQPQHF. In nucleotides, the CDR3 is TGTGCCAGCAGTCCTGAGGCAGGGTACAATCAGCCCCAGCATTTT.

This chain links TRBV30 with TRBJ1-5; a weak D match, TRBD1 (6 bases). The V and J ends lost 4 bases and 5 bases respectively, with 12 bases between them. Germline V gene lookup returns CDR1 GTSNPN and CDR2 SVGIG (reference sequence). The CDR3 is 13 residues long. The CDR3 coding sequence is TGTGCCTGGACTCGACAGGCGGATCAGCCCCAGCATTTT. Translating it yields CAWTRQADQPQHF.

This clone was detected only a few times. J is TRBJ1-1 and V is TRBV7-9; perhaps TRBD1 as D (5 bases). The germline CDR1 and CDR2 sequences are SEHNR and FQNEAQ (reference sequence). V was clipped by 7 bases and J by 0 bases, with 12 bases between them. The CDR3 is 14 residues long. The CDR3 is CASNGRDLNTEAFF. In DNA form, the CDR3 reads TGTGCCAGCAACGGCAGGGATCTGAACACTGAAGCTTTCTTT.

CDR3 bases: TGTGCCAGCAGTTTATCACGGGGGAACATTAACTATGGCTACACCTTC. It specifies CASSLSRGNINYGYTF. V usage is TRBV27 and J usage is TRBJ1-2; a weak D match, TRBD1 (5 bases). There are 16 residues in the CDR3. CDR1 and CDR2 from the germline V gene are MNHEY and SMNVEV (reference sequence). The germline V and J ends were trimmed by 0 bases and 1 base, with 12 bases remaining between them.

Here the CDR3 DNA reads TGTGCCAGCAGTGACGGGTGGCAGTTTGGAAACACCATATATTTT. It yields the protein CASSDGWQFGNTIYF. The gene calls are TRBV2 and TRBJ1-3; no clear D. The ends were cut back, 3 bases at V and 3 bases at J, with 12 bases in the middle. Germline V gene lookup returns CDR1 SNHLY and CDR2 FYNNEI. The CDR3 loop spans 15 amino acids.

V is TRBV19 and J is TRBJ2-7; the match to TRBD2 covers 10 bases. This CDR3 comprises 15 residues. Germline V gene data show CDR1 as LNHDA and CDR2 as SQIVND (reference sequence). With 3 bases clipped from V and 5 bases from J, the junction kept 7 bases outside the gene matches. CDR3 residues: CASSMGASGSHEQYF. Here the CDR3 DNA reads TGTGCCAGTAGTATGGGCGCTAGCGGGAGCCACGAGCAGTACTTC.

This clone was counted a single time. The J gene is TRBJ2-1, the V gene TRBV10-3; D not certain. The V gene's germline CDR1 is ENHRY and CDR2 SYGVKD. This CDR3 contains 13 residues. Trimming left V 4 bases short and J 2 bases short, with 6 bases between. The CDR3 DNA reads TGTGCCATCAGTGGACTTGCCTACAATGAGCAGTTCTTC. Translation gives CAISGLAYNEQFF.

CDR3: CASSSGQGGNEQFF. The CDR3 DNA reads TGTGCCAGCAGTTCCGGACAGGGCGGCAATGAGCAGTTCTTC. The chain is built from TRBV28 and TRBJ2-1, with 8 positions matching TRBD1. Germline CDR1 reads MDHEN; CDR2 reads SYDVKM. The CDR3 is made up of 14 amino acids. The V segment lost 4 bases and the J segment 6 bases; nucleotides outside the gene matches: 5.

The rearrangement joins TRBV4-1 to TRBJ2-1; D perhaps matches TRBD1 (6 bases). CDR3 length: 18 amino acids. The V gene lost 2 bases and the J gene lost 0 bases, with 17 bases spanning the gap. Germline-derived CDR1 and CDR2 are MGHRA and YSYEKL. CDR3 loop: CASSQSLIQGNSYNEQFF. The CDR3 DNA reads as TGCGCCAGCAGCCAAAGCCTGATTCAGGGGAACTCCTACAATGAGCAGTTCTTC.

This clone was counted a few times. This chain uses TRBV7-6 with TRBJ2-3, with TRBD2 matching 12 bases. The V gene end was trimmed by 5 bases and the J gene end by 0 bases; junction bases not matched to a gene: 3. This CDR3 region has 16 residues. CDR1 and CDR2 (germline): SGHVS, FNYEAQ. The DNA for the CDR3 is TGTGCCAGCAGCCTGACTAGCGGGAGTAGCACAGATACGCAGTATTTT. Its protein is CASSLTSGSSTDTQYF.

This sequence joins TRBV9 and TRBJ2-1, with 13 bases matching TRBD2. J lost 4 bases, V lost 3 bases, and 10 bases had no gene match. Looked up from germline, CDR1 is SGDLS and CDR2 is YYNGEE. The CDR3 contains 18 residues. CDR3 amino acids: CASSAGLAGKGPYNEQFF. As DNA, the CDR3 is TGTGCCAGCAGCGCGGGACTAGCGGGAAAAGGGCCGTACAATGAGCAGTTCTTC.

This rearrangement joins TRBV15 to TRBJ2-3; 7 bases match TRBD2. After removal of 7 bases from V and 5 bases from J, the junction contained 6 bases not matched to a gene. CDR1 is LNHNV and CDR2 is YYDKDF in the germline V gene (reference sequence). The CDR3 totals 13 residues. CDR3 nucleotide sequence: TGTGCCACCAACCCGGGGGGTGAAGATACGCAGTATTTT. Protein sequence: CATNPGGEDTQYF.

The chain's CDR3 is CASSLRGPETQYF. For the CDR3, the DNA is TGCGCCAGCAGCTTGCGCGGGCCAGAGACCCAGTACTTC. The chain combines TRBV5-1 with TRBJ2-5; D might be TRBD2 (5 bases). The V and J ends lost 1 base and 4 bases respectively, with 8 bases between them. This CDR3 comprises 13 residues. Germline CDR1 reads SGHRS; CDR2 reads YFSETQ. Filled out from reference TRBV5-1 and TRBJ2-5, the complete variable domain reads KAGVTQTPRYLIKTRGQQVTLSCSPISGHRSVSWYQQTPGQGLQFLFEYFSETQRNKGNFPGRFSGRQFSNSRSEMNVSTLELGDSALYLCASSLRGPETQYFGPGTRLLVL.

The count of this clone is one. This sample includes further DNA sequences coding for the same CDR3. J is TRBJ2-1 and V is TRBV11-2, with 7 bases fitting TRBD2. Germline loops: CDR1 SGHAT, CDR2 FQNNGV. The CDR3 consists of 15 residues. V gave up 1 base and J gave up 2 bases; unmatched junction bases: 2. In nucleotides, the CDR3 is TGTGCCAGCAGCTTAGTAAGCGGGGCCTACAATGAGCAGTTCTTC. This encodes CASSLVSGAYNEQFF.

The genes are TRBV28 and TRBJ2-5; TRBD2 agrees at 7 bases. The germline V gene has CDR1 MDHEN and CDR2 SYDVKM. V shed 8 bases, J shed 5 bases, and the junction held 11 bases outside the gene matches. This CDR3 is built from 14 residues. The CDR3 DNA follows: TGTGCCAGCTCCCTGGGGGGGGTCCGGGAGACCCAGTACTTC. Translating gives CASSLGGVRETQYF.

In nucleotides, the CDR3 is TGTGCCAGCAGCTTAGAGGCGTCCGGGACTAGCGGAGGACTGCCCGGGGAGCTGTTTTTT. Translating it yields CASSLEASGTSGGLPGELFF. The chain recombines TRBV7-6 with TRBJ2-2; 11 nucleotides match TRBD2. The CDR3 has 20 amino acids. J gave up 6 bases and V 1 base, and 16 bases lay outside the gene matches. The germline gives CDR1 SGHVS, CDR2 FNYEAQ.